This TCR beta chain was profiled in a study of STAT3 mutations in large granular lymphocyte leukemia. The overall study: Among longitudinally sequenced T-LGLL patients, roughly half had canonical activating STAT3 mutations detected.

From germline, CDR1 is SGHNT and CDR2 YYREEE (reference sequence). The CDR3 contains 13 residues. V lost 4 bases, J lost 3 bases, and 10 bases lay in between. This clone was detected a few times. Antigen unknown. Study outcomes and limitations: No sample exists from the first appearance of each clone. At least one immunodominant TCR beta clonotype appeared in every T-cell large granular lymphocyte leukemia patient. Differing intervals and regimens complicate linking therapy response to clone burden.

TCRbeta libraries averaged about 40,773 productive templates per sample. TCRdb's copy holds only in-frame clones and misses some; the assay was immunoSEQ multiplex PCR. The sample lists about 12,000 clones, about 70% occurring once. The V and J genes are TRBV5-4 and TRBJ1-2; D unresolved. The TCR comes from a man aged 55 to 70 with T-cell large granular lymphocyte leukemia. Some clones in this sample may be carry-over from other donors' samples. Material for sequencing was peripheral blood mononuclear cells. CDR3 sequence: CASSRLGDYGYTF. The CDR3 nucleotides are TGTGCCAGCAGCCGTCTCGGGGACTATGGCTACACCTTC.